Listed below are T cell receptor beta chains from one sample, sequenced in a study of shared clonotypes between healthy human individuals. Assay: immunoSEQ multiplex PCR; the TCRdb copy retains only in-frame clones and omits some. The repertoire holds over 400,000 clones, with about 78% as singletons. Input material: PBMCs. These receptors were obtained from a woman aged 40-49 years in good health. Some clones in this sample may be carry-over from other donors' samples. Both conserved end residues are part of each CDR3. Fields, in order: J gene, D gene, V gene, clone size, CDR3 DNA, CDR3 protein. D genes are given only for firm matches. Rows may omit the clone size; those that give it use once, few, many or a size class.

>TRBJ2-5|-|TRBV9|once
TGTGCCAGCAGCGTTGACAGCGCTCAAGAGACCCAGTACTTC
CASSVDSAQETQYF
>TRBJ1-6|-|TRBV6-6|-
TGTGCCAGCACTTGGGAGGGTCTGGATTCACCCCTCCACTTT
CASTWEGLDSPLHF
>TRBJ2-7|-|TRBV6-6|-
TGTGCCAGCAGTTATCCTGGGGGGACCGCCGGCGAGCAGTACTTC
CASSYPGGTAGEQYF
>TRBJ1-1|-|TRBV10-3|-
-
CAIKERLKLSF
>TRBJ1-1|-|TRBV5-1|-
TGCGCCAGCAGCTTAACAGGGCCCGGGGAGACTGAAGCTTTCTTT
CASSLTGPGETEAFF
>TRBJ2-1|-|TRBV19|-
TGTGCCAGTAGTATAGCAAACAATGAGCAGTTCTTC
CASSIANNEQFF
>TRBJ2-1|-|TRBV25-1|once
TGTGCCAGCAGGGTACAGGGAGGTTACAATGAGCAGTTCTTC
CASRVQGGYNEQFF
>TRBJ2-5|TRBD2|TRBV5-4|once
TGTGCCAGCAGCCCCAGCGGGAGCGAGACCCAGTACTTC
CASSPSGSETQYF
>TRBJ2-3|TRBD1|TRBV29-1|-
TGCAGCGTTGAAAACCTTGGACAGGGGGGGACAGATACGCAGTATTTT
CSVENLGQGGTDTQYF
>TRBJ2-1|-|TRBV29-1|few
TGCAGCGGAGCCCCAGGGATTCCAAGTTCGGAGCAGTTCTTC
CSGAPGIPSSEQFF
>TRBJ2-5|TRBD2|TRBV27|few
TGTGCCAGCAGTCGGGGCGGGAGTGAGAGGAGGACCCAGTACTTC
CASSRGGSERRTQYF
>TRBJ2-1|-|TRBV19|-
TGTGCCAGTAGTATTCTTACGTACGACAATGAGCAGTTCTTC
CASSILTYDNEQFF
>TRBJ2-3|-|TRBV4-3|-
TGCGCCAGCAGCCAAGGACCCACAGCAGATACGCAGTATTTT
CASSQGPTADTQYF
>TRBJ2-1|-|TRBV5-1|-
TGCGCCAGCAGCAGCCTGGGAGCGCTCAGCTCCTACAATGAGCAGTTCTTC
CASSSLGALSSYNEQFF
>TRBJ1-2|-|TRBV2|-
TGTGCCAGCAGCTACAGAGGGTCTCCTTCCGGCTACACCTTC
CASSYRGSPSGYTF
>TRBJ2-7|TRBD2|TRBV7-7|-
TGTGCCAGCAGCCGACTAGCGGGAACCTACGAGCAGTACTTC
CASSRLAGTYEQYF
>TRBJ1-1|-|TRBV11-2|many
TGTGCCAGCAGCTTAGGGGGGATCGAGTCTGAAGCTTTCTTT
CASSLGGIESEAFF
>TRBJ1-1|TRBD1|TRBV18|-
TGTGCCAGCTCAACCGGACAGGGGGAAGCTTTCTTT
CASSTGQGEAFF
>TRBJ2-3|-|TRBV11-2|-
TGTGCCAGCAGCTTAGGAGGGAGCGGGTTCACAGATACGCAGTATTTT
CASSLGGSGFTDTQYF
>TRBJ1-5|-|TRBV5-5|few
TGTGCCAGCAGCTTCGGGGAGTATAGCAATCAGCCCCAGCATTTT
CASSFGEYSNQPQHF
>TRBJ2-6|TRBD2|TRBV28|-
TGTGCCAGCAGCGCGGGGGGGGCCTACTCTGGGGCCAACGTCCTGACTTTC
CASSAGGAYSGANVLTF
>TRBJ2-1|-|TRBV5-1|-
TGCGCCAGCAGCACCGGTATGCGGGACAATGAGCAGTTCTTC
CASSTGMRDNEQFF
>TRBJ2-1|TRBD1|TRBV18|-
TGTGCCAGCTCATACGACAGGGGAATTTACAATGAGCAGTTCTTC
CASSYDRGIYNEQFF
>TRBJ2-5|-|TRBV6-1|-
TGTGCCAGCAGTTTATTAGGCAACCAAGAGACCCAGTACTTC
CASSLLGNQETQYF
>TRBJ1-2|-|TRBV29-1|once
TGCAGCGTCCCCGACGACAAGCCGCGGGGCTACACCTTC
CSVPDDKPRGYTF
>TRBJ2-7|TRBD1|TRBV7-3|-
TGTGCCAGCAGCCCTAGGGGACAGGGGGGCGAGCAGTACTTC
CASSPRGQGGEQYF
>TRBJ2-4|-|TRBV9|-
TGTGCCAGCAGCGTAGCTGCGGGCGGCAAAAACATTCAGTACTTC
CASSVAAGGKNIQYF
>TRBJ2-1|-|TRBV25-1|-
TGTGCCAGCCGCTATCTCGTCGGTGAGCAGTTCTTC
CASRYLVGEQFF
>TRBJ2-5|TRBD2|TRBV15|-
TGTGCCACCAGCAGAGATTCGGCTAGCGGGTGGGAGACCCAGTACTTC
CATSRDSASGWETQYF
>TRBJ2-1|TRBD2|TRBV9|-
TGTGCCAGCAGCCCTAGCGGGAGAGTCTACAATGAGCAGTTCTTC
CASSPSGRVYNEQFF
>TRBJ2-7|-|TRBV18|-
TGTGCCAGCTCACCCCAGGGTGACTACGAGCAGTACTTC
CASSPQGDYEQYF
>TRBJ1-4|TRBD1|TRBV25-1|-
TGTGCCAGCAGTCGACAGGGAGGTAATGAAAAACTGTTTTTT
CASSRQGGNEKLFF
>TRBJ2-1|TRBD2|TRBV27|few
TGTGCCAGCAGTTCGGGGACTAGGGGCAATGAGCAGTTCTTC
CASSSGTRGNEQFF
>TRBJ2-1|-|TRBV19|-
TGTGCCAGTAGTGGTCGGACTGGAAATGAGCAGTTCTTC
CASSGRTGNEQFF
>TRBJ2-7|-|TRBV6-5|once
TGTGCCAGCAGTCCCCTCACAGGGGACTTATACGAGCAGTACTTC
CASSPLTGDLYEQYF
>TRBJ1-5|-|TRBV19|few
TGTGCCAGTAGTATGATTCCGTCAGGGGTGGGGCAGCCCCAGCATTTT
CASSMIPSGVGQPQHF
>TRBJ1-1|-|TRBV7-9|-
TGTGCCAGCAGCTTAGGGCCACGGGGGCCAAGAGACAACACTGAAGCTTTCTTT
CASSLGPRGPRDNTEAFF
>TRBJ2-7|-|TRBV19|many
TGTGCCAGTAGTATCCCGGGAGTTGGTTACGAGCAGTACTTC
CASSIPGVGYEQYF
>TRBJ2-7|TRBD2|TRBV6-1|-
TGTGCCAGCAGCAGCGGACTAGCGGGTGCCTACGAGCAGTACTTC
CASSSGLAGAYEQYF
>TRBJ1-2|TRBD1|TRBV12-5|-
TGTGCTAGTGGATCAGGGGGAACTATGGGCTACACCTTC
CASGSGGTMGYTF
>TRBJ2-2|-|TRBV7-2|-
TGTGCCAGCAGCTTTTTTTCCGGGGAGCTGTTTTTT
CASSFFSGELFF
>TRBJ1-5|-|TRBV27|-
TGTGCCAGCAGTTTATCGGGCAGAACCCTGGGTCAGCCCCAGCATTTT
CASSLSGRTLGQPQHF
>TRBJ2-7|-|TRBV9|many
TGTGCCAGCAGCGCCGCTAGCGCCTCCTACGAGCAGTACTTC
CASSAASASYEQYF
>TRBJ2-7|TRBD2|TRBV6-1|few
TGTGCCAGCAGTCTCACTAGCGCAGGCTCCTACGAGCAGTACTTC
CASSLTSAGSYEQYF
>TRBJ1-1|-|TRBV7-9|-
TGTGCCAGCAGCTTAGTGGTCTGGAAACCTCGGCGCACTGAAGCTTTCTTT
CASSLVVWKPRRTEAFF
>TRBJ2-2|TRBD2|TRBV4-2|-
TGTGCCAGCAGCCAAGCGACTAGCGGAAACACCGGGGAGCTGTTTTTT
CASSQATSGNTGELFF
>TRBJ2-1|TRBD2|TRBV2|few
TGTGCCAGCAGTGAAGTTCCGGGGGGCAATGAGCAGTTCTTC
CASSEVPGGNEQFF
>TRBJ1-1|TRBD1|TRBV10-1|-
TGCGCCAGCACAGACTATCTCAGGGGGCATTTGAACACTGAAGCTTTCTTT
CASTDYLRGHLNTEAFF
>TRBJ1-4|-|TRBV28|-
TGTGCCAGCAGTTTACAAGGACATACGGGGCTGGAGGAAAAACTGTTTTTT
CASSLQGHTGLEEKLFF
>TRBJ1-2|-|TRBV28|-
TGTGCCAGCGGTCCGAAGGATTATGGCTACACCTTC
CASGPKDYGYTF
>TRBJ1-2|TRBD1|TRBV6-6|-
TGTGCCAGCAGCATTGGGACAGACGCTAACTATGGCTACACCTTC
CASSIGTDANYGYTF
>TRBJ1-1|TRBD1|TRBV5-1|many
TGCGCCAGCAGCCCCGGACAGGTTGTAGGGAACACTGAAGCTTTCTTT
CASSPGQVVGNTEAFF
>TRBJ2-2|-|TRBV30|once
TGTGCCTGGAGTTCCACTGCGAACACCGGGGAGCTGTTTTTT
CAWSSTANTGELFF
>TRBJ2-2|TRBD1|TRBV28|many
TGTGCCAGCAGTTTAACAGGGGGCACCGGGGAGCTGTTTTTT
CASSLTGGTGELFF
>TRBJ2-1|TRBD2|TRBV4-1|-
TGCGCCAGCAGCCAAGATAGTATACGGGAGGGCCTGGGCAATGAGCAGTTCTTC
CASSQDSIREGLGNEQFF
>TRBJ1-6|-|TRBV6-5|few
TGTGCCACCCGGAGGGGAGCTGATTCACCCCTCCACTTT
CATRRGADSPLHF
>TRBJ2-1|-|TRBV29-1|few
TGCAGCGTCCACCTTAGCGGCAGCTCCTACAATGAGCAGTTCTTC
CSVHLSGSSYNEQFF